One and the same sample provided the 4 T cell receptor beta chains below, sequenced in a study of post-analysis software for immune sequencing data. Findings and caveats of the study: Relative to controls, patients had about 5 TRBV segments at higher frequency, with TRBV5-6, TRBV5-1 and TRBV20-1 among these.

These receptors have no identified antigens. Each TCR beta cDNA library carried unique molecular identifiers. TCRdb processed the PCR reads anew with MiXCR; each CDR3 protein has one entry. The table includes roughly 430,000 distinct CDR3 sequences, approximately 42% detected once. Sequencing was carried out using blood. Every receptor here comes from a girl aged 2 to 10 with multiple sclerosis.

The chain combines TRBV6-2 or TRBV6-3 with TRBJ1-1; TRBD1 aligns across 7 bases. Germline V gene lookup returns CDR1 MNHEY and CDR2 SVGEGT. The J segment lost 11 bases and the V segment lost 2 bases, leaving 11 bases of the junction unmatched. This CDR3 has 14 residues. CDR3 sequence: CASSYRGQFSFAFF. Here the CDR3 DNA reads TGTGCCAGCAGTTACCGGGGACAGTTTTCTTTCGCTTTCTTT.

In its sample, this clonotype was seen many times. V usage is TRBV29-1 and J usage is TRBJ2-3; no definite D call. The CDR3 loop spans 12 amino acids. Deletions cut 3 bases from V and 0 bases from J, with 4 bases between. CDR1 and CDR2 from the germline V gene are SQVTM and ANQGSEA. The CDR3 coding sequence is TGCAGCGTTGATGGTAGCACAGATACGCAGTATTTT. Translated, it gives CSVDGSTDTQYF.

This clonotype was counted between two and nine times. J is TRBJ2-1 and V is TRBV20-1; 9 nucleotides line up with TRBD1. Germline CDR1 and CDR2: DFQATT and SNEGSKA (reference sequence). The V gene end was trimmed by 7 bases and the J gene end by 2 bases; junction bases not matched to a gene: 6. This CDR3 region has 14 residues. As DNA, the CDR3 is TGCAGTGTTGACAGGGGGGGGACCTACAATGAGCAGTTCTTC. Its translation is CSVDRGGTYNEQFF.

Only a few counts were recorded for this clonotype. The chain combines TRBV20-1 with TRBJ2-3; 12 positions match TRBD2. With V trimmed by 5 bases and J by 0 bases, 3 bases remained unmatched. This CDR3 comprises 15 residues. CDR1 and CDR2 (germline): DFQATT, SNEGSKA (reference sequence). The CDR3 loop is CSALGLAGSTDTQYF. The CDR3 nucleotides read TGCAGTGCTCTAGGACTAGCGGGGAGCACAGATACGCAGTATTTT.